The rows below give T cell receptor beta chains drawn from one sample of a study of cytomegalovirus exposure and HLA in healthy donors. Clones were sequenced by immunoSEQ multiplex PCR, and TCRdb holds only the in-frame ones, with some missing. Listed are under 200,000 clones; 5.5% to 7.5% falls within the top ten. The material sequenced was PBMCs. The receptors here all came from a man aged 30-40 years in good health and CMV-seronegative. The CDR3 runs from the conserved cysteine through the conserved F or W. The order of the fields is J gene, V gene, CDR3 protein.

J: TRBJ1-1; V: TRBV6-4; CDR3: CASLQGFIFSSITEAFF
J: TRBJ2-7; V: TRBV7-2; CDR3: CASSLASSGEYEQYF
J: TRBJ1-2; V: TRBV4-3; CDR3: CASSSDSGYGYTF
J: TRBJ1-2; V: TRBV10-3; CDR3: CAISAQPTQGFYGYTF
J: TRBJ2-7; V: TRBV4-2; CDR3: CASSQGETGPYEQYF
J: TRBJ1-4; V: TRBV19; CDR3: CASSIRQGLDEKLFF
J: TRBJ1-5; V: TRBV15; CDR3: CATSRDRGQHNQPQHF
J: TRBJ1-4; V: TRBV4-1; CDR3: CASSQSRQGREEKLFF
J: .; V: TRBV5-4; CDR3: CASSLDFIYEQYF
J: TRBJ2-7; V: TRBV6-6; CDR3: CASTRLNTGVGEQYF
J: TRBJ2-2; V: TRBV5-1; CDR3: CASSLGTSGAGTGELFF
J: TRBJ2-5; V: TRBV23-1; CDR3: CASSPSRGRGETQYF
J: TRBJ1-3; V: TRBV4-2; CDR3: CASSAYGSSGNTIYF
J: TRBJ1-2; V: TRBV9; CDR3: CASSVDTGIANYGYTF
J: .; V: TRBV6-5; CDR3: CASRPLAVTYEQYF
J: TRBJ1-1; V: TRBV6-1; CDR3: CASRLDLTDEAFF
J: TRBJ1-5; V: TRBV6-1; CDR3: CASRVDRASNQPQHF
J: TRBJ1-1; V: TRBV10-2; CDR3: CASSRGQGLNTEAFF
J: TRBJ1-1; V: TRBV11-3; CDR3: CASSGGSTEAFF
J: TRBJ2-7; V: TRBV2; CDR3: CASSRTSSYEQYF
J: TRBJ2-7; V: TRBV27; CDR3: CASSFKGRGYEQYF
J: TRBJ1-1; V: TRBV5-6; CDR3: CASSFLSGGYTEAFF
J: TRBJ2-6; V: TRBV7-2; CDR3: CASSLIRLGVSGANVLTF
J: TRBJ1-6; V: TRBV25-1; CDR3: CASRGGTGSSYNSPLHF
J: TRBJ1-2; V: TRBV2; CDR3: CASSDGRENGYTF
J: TRBJ1-4; V: TRBV7-9; CDR3: CASSLVGENEKLFF
J: TRBJ2-3; V: TRBV11-2; CDR3: CASSLDSSGRARDTQYF
J: TRBJ1-2; V: TRBV5-4; CDR3: CASTSGQGLHGYTF
J: TRBJ1-1; V: TRBV10-3; CDR3: CAISAEMNTEAFF
J: TRBJ1-2; V: TRBV19; CDR3: CASTAGTSDYGYTF
J: TRBJ2-6; V: TRBV10-1; CDR3: CASSESSGPGANVLTF
J: TRBJ2-5; V: TRBV6-1; CDR3: CASSNDGLEETQYF
J: TRBJ2-2; V: TRBV18; CDR3: CASSPTVRGPTGELFF
J: TRBJ2-5; V: TRBV6-5; CDR3: CASSYSFQGWQETQYF
J: TRBJ1-2; V: TRBV6-5; CDR3: CASSNRVRGYGYTF